The 20 T cell receptor beta chains below all came from one sample that was sequenced in a study of shared clonotypes between healthy human individuals. Clones were read by immunoSEQ multiplex PCR, and TCRdb kept only the in-frame ones, dropping some. The sample records roughly 2.2 million clones, about 90% being singletons. Sequencing was done on a sample of naive CD4+ T cells from PBMCs. Subset indicated: CD45RA+ positively selected. These receptors all come from a man between 18 and 35 years old in good health. Some clones in this sample may be carry-over from other donors' samples.

V and J are TRBV7-9 and TRBJ1-5; D gene ambiguous. Germline CDR1 SEHNR, CDR2 FQNEAQ (reference sequence). The CDR3 runs to 12 residues. Trimming took 11 bases from V and 7 from J, leaving 15 bases between them. The CDR3 DNA reads as TGTGCCCTAGGAGGTGAAGGCCAGCCCCAGCATTTT. Protein sequence: CALGGEGQPQHF.

The V and J genes are TRBV30 and TRBJ2-2; TRBD1 aligns across 7 bases. Losses at the gene ends were 3 bases for V and 3 bases for J; bases not matched to a gene: 7. There are 15 residues in the CDR3. Germline V gives CDR1 GTSNPN, CDR2 SVGIG (reference sequence). The CDR3 DNA follows: TGTGCCTGGAGCGGAAGGGGGCGGTACACCGGGGAGCTGTTTTTT. Translated: CAWSGRGRYTGELFF.

Points on this clone: Other DNA sequences from this sample encode an identical CDR3 as well. The chain has TRBV28 and TRBJ2-1; TRBD2 matches 13 bases. CDR1 and CDR2 (germline): MDHEN, SYDVKM. V lost 2 bases and J lost 4; bases outside the gene matches: 2. The CDR3 contains 16 residues. CDR3 DNA: TGTGCCAGCAGTTTACCGGGACTAGCGGGATACAATGAGCAGTTCTTC. As protein: CASSLPGLAGYNEQFF.

The J gene is TRBJ2-3, the V gene TRBV6-5; D is ambiguous. Trimming shortened V by 2 bases and J by 5 bases, and 8 bases separated the two germline ends. Germline values: CDR1 MNHEY, CDR2 SVGAGI. The CDR3 runs 13 residues. This CDR3 is CASSYKARDTQYF. CDR3 DNA: TGTGCCAGCAGTTACAAGGCACGAGATACGCAGTATTTT.

The J gene is TRBJ1-5, the V gene TRBV6-5, with 9 bases lining up with TRBD1. This CDR3 has 15 amino acids. Germline-derived CDR1 and CDR2 are MNHEY and SVGAGI. The V segment lost 6 bases and the J segment 1 base; nucleotides outside the gene matches: 4. CDR3: CASSVGQGSNQPQHF. The CDR3 DNA reads as TGTGCCAGCAGCGTCGGACAGGGGAGCAATCAGCCCCAGCATTTT.

V is TRBV28 and J is TRBJ2-7, with D perhaps TRBD1 (5 bases). V lost 3 bases to trimming and J lost 2 bases, with 17 bases between them. Germline V gene lookup returns CDR1 MDHEN and CDR2 SYDVKM. The CDR3 spans 16 residues. The CDR3 region has the DNA TGTGCCAGCAGTTTGAGTGGGGCCCCGGCGGCCTACGAGCAGTACTTC. It translates to CASSLSGAPAAYEQYF.

Note on this clone: One end of the junction varies from germline; a read error may be responsible. J is TRBJ1-2 and V is TRBV19, with TRBD1 identical over 7 bases. The CDR3 is made up of 14 amino acids. Per the germline V gene, CDR1 is LNHDA and CDR2 is SQIVND (reference sequence). Here the CDR3 reads CASSGGTALDGYTF. The CDR3 DNA follows: TGTGCCAGTAGTGGGGGGACAGCGCTCGATGGGTACACCTTC.

CDR3 protein: CASSGPGGSPLHF. CDR3 nucleotide sequence: TGTGCCAGTAGTGGCCCCGGGGGGTCACCCCTCCACTTT. V gene TRBV19 combines with J gene TRBJ1-6; D is perhaps TRBD1 (5 bases). CDR1 is LNHDA, CDR2 SQIVND, per germline (reference sequence). This CDR3 contains 13 residues. V was pared by 5 bases and J by 10 bases, with 12 bases between.

The chain is built from TRBV5-1 and TRBJ2-1; 9 nucleotides line up with TRBD2. Germline V gene sequence: CDR1 SGHRS, CDR2 YFSETQ. This CDR3 is built from 16 residues. J lost 10 bases, V lost 1 base, and 12 bases had no gene match. CDR3 loop: CASSLKSASGKGEQFF. The CDR3, as DNA: TGCGCCAGCAGCTTGAAGTCGGCTAGCGGGAAAGGAGAGCAGTTCTTC.

This clone was picked up one time. The CDR3 reads CASSLDFEQFF. The DNA of the CDR3 is TGTGCCAGCAGCTTGGATTTTGAGCAGTTCTTC. The rearrangement uses TRBV5-8 and TRBJ2-1; D unclear. CDR3 size: 11 residues. Germline values: CDR1 SGHTS, CDR2 YDEGEE. V lost 0 bases, J lost 9 bases, and 4 bases lay in between.

There are a few counts of this clone. The same CDR3 is also encoded by other DNA sequences in this sample. The genes are TRBV28 and TRBJ1-5; D is uncertain. The germline CDR1 and CDR2 sequences are MDHEN and SYDVKM. The CDR3 has 12 amino acids. V gave up 5 bases and J gave up 0 bases, with 2 bases separating them. CDR3 nucleotides: TGTGCCAGCAGTATTAGCAATCAGCCCCAGCATTTT. Translated, it gives CASSISNQPQHF.

The chain has TRBV6-1 and TRBJ2-7; D unresolved. The CDR3 consists of 12 residues. V lost 6 bases, J lost 3 bases, and 9 bases lay in between. CDR1 and CDR2 from the germline V gene are MNHNS and SASEGT. In DNA form, the CDR3 reads TGTGCCAGCAGGGAGCTGGTCTACGAGCAGTACTTC. It translates to CASRELVYEQYF.

The chain has TRBV2 and TRBJ2-3, with 8 bases that match TRBD2. V was pared by 1 base and J by 14 bases, with 20 bases of the junction left unmatched. In germline, CDR1 is SNHLY, CDR2 FYNNEI. The CDR3 consists of 17 residues. This CDR3 is CASSEGLGRGGTLGTYF. CDR3 sequence (DNA): TGTGCCAGCAGTGAAGGTCTTGGACGCGGGGGGACCCTTGGAACGTATTTT.

V usage is TRBV27 and J usage is TRBJ2-7; TRBD1 matches at 8 bases. With 5 bases clipped from V and 2 bases from J, the junction kept 11 bases outside the gene matches. This CDR3 spans 16 amino acids. Germline V lookup: CDR1 MNHEY, CDR2 SMNVEV (reference sequence). CDR3 nucleotides: TGTGCCAGCAGTCCGGTAGACAGGGGACTCCCCTACGAGCAGTACTTC. Amino acids: CASSPVDRGLPYEQYF.

The V gene is TRBV7-2, the J gene TRBJ2-5; D remains unclear. Germline loops: CDR1 SGHTA, CDR2 FQGNSA. The V end lost 1 base, the J end lost 5 bases, and 8 bases lay between the germline ends. The CDR3 runs 13 residues. The CDR3 spells CASSLVNGETQYF. The CDR3, as DNA: TGTGCCAGCAGCTTAGTAAACGGGGAGACCCAGTACTTC.

The chain couples TRBV10-2 to TRBJ1-3; tentative D call: TRBD1 (5 bases). Trimming removed 4 bases from V and 2 bases from J, with 15 bases in between. CDR1 and CDR2 from the germline V gene are WSHSY and SAAADI. The CDR3 length is 16 residues. The CDR3 reads CASSVGPGNTGNTIYF. In nucleotides, the CDR3 is TGCGCCAGCAGTGTGGGACCGGGTAATACTGGAAACACCATATATTTT.

J is TRBJ2-3 and V is TRBV7-8; tentative D call: TRBD1 (5 bases). Germline V gene lookup returns CDR1 SGHVS and CDR2 FQNEAQ. V was pared by 5 bases and J by 2 bases, with 11 bases between. The CDR3 extends over 14 amino acids. The DNA for the CDR3 is TGTGCCAGCAGCCGACAGAGATCCACAGATACGCAGTATTTT. Its protein is CASSRQRSTDTQYF.

With regard to this clone: The identical CDR3 is also encoded by other nucleotide sequences in the sample. This chain links TRBV2 with TRBJ2-7; a weak D match, TRBD1 (6 bases). The V gene lost 6 bases and the J gene lost 3 bases, with 9 bases spanning the gap. Germline V gives CDR1 SNHLY, CDR2 FYNNEI. The CDR3 has 12 amino acids. In DNA, the CDR3 is TGTGCCAGCAGCAGGGGTCTCTACGAGCAGTACTTC. Translation: CASSRGLYEQYF.

The genes are TRBV5-4 and TRBJ1-4, with 10 bases matching TRBD1. The CDR3 sequence is 16 residues long. V was pared by 4 bases and J by 4 bases, with 7 bases of the junction left unmatched. Germline values: CDR1 SGHNT, CDR2 YYREEE (reference sequence). The CDR3 nucleotides read TGTGCCAGCAGCCAGACAGGGGGCGCGGGTAATGAAAAACTGTTTTTT. Translation: CASSQTGGAGNEKLFF.

The chain carries TRBV27 and TRBJ1-4; 8 bases are a match to TRBD1. The CDR3 is 15 amino acids. J lost 5 bases, V lost 1 base, and 3 bases had no gene match. Germline CDR1 MNHEY, CDR2 SMNVEV (reference sequence). The CDR3 protein is CASSLLTGENEKLFF. The CDR3 nucleotides are TGTGCCAGCAGTTTATTGACAGGGGAAAATGAAAAACTGTTTTTT. The full variable domain, in which reference TRBV27 and TRBJ1-4 provide the parts outside the CDR3, is EAQVTQNPRYLITVTGKKLTVTCSQNMNHEYMSWYRQDPGLGLRQIYYSMNVEVTDKGDVPEGYKVSRKEKRNFPLILESPSPNQTSLYFCASSLLTGENEKLFFGSGTQLSVL.